The sequence of this T cell receptor (beta chain) was determined in a study of CXCR3-negative and CXCR3-positive naive CD8 T cells. Study-wide points: The authors found comparable surface CD5 between naive subsets and inferred TCR strength from TRB CDR3 properties. The study found comparably high diversity in both naive subsets and much lower diversity in memory CD8+ cells. Partially decreased CXCR3 expression was recorded after cryopreservation, and fresh PBMCs were used in most assays.

CD45RO-CCR7+CD27+CD95- cells counted as naive CD8+ T cells. CDR1 is SGHTA and CDR2 is FQGNSA in the germline V gene. The CDR3 is 16 residues long. For this clonotype: The antigen is not known.

With UMI labels, 5' RACE was used to prepare the TRB cDNA libraries. TCRdb derives one entry per CDR3 protein from the 5' RACE reads, leaving out DNA. The sample includes 70,000 to 100,000 distinct CDR3 sequences. This TCR derives from a human donor in good health. Some clones in this sample may be carry-over from other donors' samples. The chain links TRBV7-2 to TRBJ1-3. Sample: naive CXCR3- CD8+ T cells from blood. The sample's subset: CD45RO-CCR7+CD27+CD95- naive CD8+ T cells lacking CXCR3 (TNR3-). CDR3 loop: CASSEGGGYSGNTIYF.